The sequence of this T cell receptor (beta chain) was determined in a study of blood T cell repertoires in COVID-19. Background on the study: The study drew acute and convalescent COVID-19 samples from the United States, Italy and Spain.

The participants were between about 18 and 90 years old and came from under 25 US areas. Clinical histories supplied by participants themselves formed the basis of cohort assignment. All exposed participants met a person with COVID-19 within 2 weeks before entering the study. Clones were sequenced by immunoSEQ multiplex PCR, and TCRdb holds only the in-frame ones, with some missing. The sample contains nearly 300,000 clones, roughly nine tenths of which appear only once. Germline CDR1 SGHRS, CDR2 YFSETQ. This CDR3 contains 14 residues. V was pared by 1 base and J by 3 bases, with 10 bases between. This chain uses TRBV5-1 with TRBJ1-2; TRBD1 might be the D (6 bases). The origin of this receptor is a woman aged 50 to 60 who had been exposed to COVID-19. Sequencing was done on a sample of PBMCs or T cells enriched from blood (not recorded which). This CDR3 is CASSLIGGDYGYTF. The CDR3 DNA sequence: TGCGCCAGCAGCTTGATTGGGGGCGACTATGGCTACACCTTC. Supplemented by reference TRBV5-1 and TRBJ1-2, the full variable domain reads KAGVTQTPRYLIKTRGQQVTLSCSPISGHRSVSWYQQTPGQGLQFLFEYFSETQRNKGNFPGRFSGRQFSNSRSEMNVSTLELGDSALYLCASSLIGGDYGYTFGSGTRLTVV.